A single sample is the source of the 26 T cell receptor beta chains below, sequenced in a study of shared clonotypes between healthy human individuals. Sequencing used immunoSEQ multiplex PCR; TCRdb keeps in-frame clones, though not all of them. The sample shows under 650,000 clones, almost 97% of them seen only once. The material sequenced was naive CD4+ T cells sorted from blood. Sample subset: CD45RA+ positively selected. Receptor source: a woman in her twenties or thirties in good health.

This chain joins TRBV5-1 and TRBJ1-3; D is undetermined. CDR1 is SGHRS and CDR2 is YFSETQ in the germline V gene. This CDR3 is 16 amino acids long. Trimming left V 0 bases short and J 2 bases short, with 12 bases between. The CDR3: CASSLGPQDPGNTIYF. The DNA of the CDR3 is TGCGCCAGCAGCTTGGGACCTCAGGATCCTGGAAACACCATATATTTT.

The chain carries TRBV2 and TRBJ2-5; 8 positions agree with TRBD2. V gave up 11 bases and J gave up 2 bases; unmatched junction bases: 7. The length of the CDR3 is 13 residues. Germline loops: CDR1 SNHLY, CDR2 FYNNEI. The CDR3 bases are TGTGCCGCTCGTTCTAGCGGGCAAGAGACCCAGTACTTC. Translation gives CAARSSGQETQYF.

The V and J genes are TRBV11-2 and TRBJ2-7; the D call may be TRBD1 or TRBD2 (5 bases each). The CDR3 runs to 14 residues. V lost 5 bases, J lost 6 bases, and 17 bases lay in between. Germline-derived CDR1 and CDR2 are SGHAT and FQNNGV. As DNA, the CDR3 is TGTGCCAGCAGCCGGGTTTGGGGGTTGGGCGAGCAGTACTTC. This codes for CASSRVWGLGEQYF.

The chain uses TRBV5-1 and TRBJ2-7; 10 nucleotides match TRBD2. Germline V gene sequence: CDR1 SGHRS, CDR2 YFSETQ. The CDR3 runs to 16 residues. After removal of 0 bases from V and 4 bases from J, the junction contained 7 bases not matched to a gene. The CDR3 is CASSLARASGSYEQYF. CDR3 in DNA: TGCGCCAGCAGCTTGGCCCGGGCTAGCGGGAGTTACGAGCAGTACTTC.

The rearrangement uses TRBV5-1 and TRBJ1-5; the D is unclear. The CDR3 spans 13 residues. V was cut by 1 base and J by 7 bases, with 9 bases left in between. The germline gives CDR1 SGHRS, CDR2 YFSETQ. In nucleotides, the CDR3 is TGCGCCAGCAGCTTGAACGGGGAGCAGCCCCAGCATTTT. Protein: CASSLNGEQPQHF. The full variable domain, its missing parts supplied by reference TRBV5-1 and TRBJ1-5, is KAGVTQTPRYLIKTRGQQVTLSCSPISGHRSVSWYQQTPGQGLQFLFEYFSETQRNKGNFPGRFSGRQFSNSRSEMNVSTLELGDSALYLCASSLNGEQPQHFGDGTRLSIL.

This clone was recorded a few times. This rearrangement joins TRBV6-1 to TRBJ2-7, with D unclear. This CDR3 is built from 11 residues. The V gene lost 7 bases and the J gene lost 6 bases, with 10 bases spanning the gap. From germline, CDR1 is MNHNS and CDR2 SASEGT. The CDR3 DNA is TGTGCCAGCACCGAGGTCGGCGAGCAGTACTTC. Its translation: CASTEVGEQYF.

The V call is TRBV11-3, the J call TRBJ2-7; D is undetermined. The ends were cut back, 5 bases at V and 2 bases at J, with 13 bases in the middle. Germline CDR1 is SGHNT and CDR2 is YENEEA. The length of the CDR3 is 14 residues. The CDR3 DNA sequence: TGTGCCAGCAGCAAGACCAGCAAGCCCTACGAGCAGTACTTC. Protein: CASSKTSKPYEQYF.

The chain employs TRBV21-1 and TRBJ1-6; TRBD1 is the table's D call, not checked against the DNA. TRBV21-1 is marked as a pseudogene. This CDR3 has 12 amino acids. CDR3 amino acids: CAGGTQPSPLHF. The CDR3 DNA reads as TGTGCCGGGGGCACTCAACCTTCACCCCTCCACTTT.

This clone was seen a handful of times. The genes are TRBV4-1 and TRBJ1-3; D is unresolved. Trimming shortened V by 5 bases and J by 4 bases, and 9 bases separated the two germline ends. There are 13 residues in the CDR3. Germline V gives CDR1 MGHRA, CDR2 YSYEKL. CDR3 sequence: CASSSYTGNTIYF. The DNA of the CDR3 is TGCGCCAGCAGCTCCTACACCGGAAACACCATATATTTT.

CDR3 bases: TGTGCCAGCAGCGGTGGAGGGACTAGCGCCAATGAGCAGTTCTTC. Translating it yields CASSGGGTSANEQFF. This rearrangement joins TRBV9 to TRBJ2-1; 10 nucleotides line up with TRBD2. CDR3 length: 15 residues. J was trimmed by 6 bases and V by 3 bases; bases with no gene match: 6. Per germline, CDR1 SGDLS and CDR2 YYNGEE.

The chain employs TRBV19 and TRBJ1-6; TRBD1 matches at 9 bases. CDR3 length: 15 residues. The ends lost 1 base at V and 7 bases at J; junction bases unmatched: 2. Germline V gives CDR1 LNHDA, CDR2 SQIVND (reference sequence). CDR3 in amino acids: CASSIAGTGNSPLHF. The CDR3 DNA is TGTGCCAGTAGTATAGCCGGGACAGGGAATTCACCCCTCCACTTT.

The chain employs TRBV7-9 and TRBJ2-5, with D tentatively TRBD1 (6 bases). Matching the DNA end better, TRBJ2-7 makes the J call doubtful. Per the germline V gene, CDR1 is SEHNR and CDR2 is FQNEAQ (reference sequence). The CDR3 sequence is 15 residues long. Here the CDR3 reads CASSERTVGSYEQYF. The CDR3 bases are TGTGCCAGCAGCGAAAGGACAGTGGGAAGCTACGAGCAGTACTTC.

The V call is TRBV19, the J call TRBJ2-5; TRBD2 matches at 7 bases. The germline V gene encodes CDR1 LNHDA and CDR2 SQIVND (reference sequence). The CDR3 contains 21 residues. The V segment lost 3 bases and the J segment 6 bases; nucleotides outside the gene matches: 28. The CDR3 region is CASSIGGGEIGLSLDQQTQYF. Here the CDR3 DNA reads TGTGCCAGTAGTATCGGTGGGGGGGAGATTGGTCTTTCTCTGGATCAACAGACCCAGTACTTC.

CDR3 in DNA: TGTGCCAGCAGTTTTGACCCATTAGCGGGAGGGCCCTACGAGCAGTACTTC. Residues: CASSFDPLAGGPYEQYF. The chain has TRBV28 and TRBJ2-7; TRBD2 matches 11 bases. With V trimmed by 3 bases and J by 2 bases, 9 bases remained unmatched. CDR3 length equals 17 residues. CDR1 MDHEN and CDR2 SYDVKM come from the germline V gene. Full variable domain (rest looked up from reference TRBV28 and TRBJ2-7): DVKVTQSSRYLVKRTGEKVFLECVQDMDHENMFWYRQDPGLGLRLIYFSYDVKMKEKGDIPEGYSVSREKKERFSLILESASTNQTSMYLCASSFDPLAGGPYEQYFGPGTRLTVT.

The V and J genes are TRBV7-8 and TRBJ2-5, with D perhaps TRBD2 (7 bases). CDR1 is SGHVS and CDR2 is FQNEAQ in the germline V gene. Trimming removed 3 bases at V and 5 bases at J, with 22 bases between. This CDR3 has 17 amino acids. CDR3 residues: CASSFREGGGARETQYF. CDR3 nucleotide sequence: TGTGCCAGCAGCTTTAGGGAAGGGGGAGGGGCTCGGGAGACCCAGTACTTC.

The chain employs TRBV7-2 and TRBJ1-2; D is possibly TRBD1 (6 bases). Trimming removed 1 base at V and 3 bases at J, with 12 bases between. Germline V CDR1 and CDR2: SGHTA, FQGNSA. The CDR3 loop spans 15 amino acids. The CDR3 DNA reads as TGTGCCAGCAGCTTAGAAAACAGGGCCCACTATGGCTACACCTTC. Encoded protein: CASSLENRAHYGYTF.

For the CDR3, the DNA is TGTGCCAGCAGTCCGCCAGGACTAGCGGTTCCCTACGAGCAGTACTTC. Amino acids: CASSPPGLAVPYEQYF. This sequence joins TRBV6-6 and TRBJ2-7, with 10 positions matching TRBD2. The germline gives CDR1 MNHNY, CDR2 SVGAGI (reference sequence). V trimming: 5 bases; J trimming: 2 bases; junction bases outside the gene matches: 9. CDR3 length equals 16 residues.

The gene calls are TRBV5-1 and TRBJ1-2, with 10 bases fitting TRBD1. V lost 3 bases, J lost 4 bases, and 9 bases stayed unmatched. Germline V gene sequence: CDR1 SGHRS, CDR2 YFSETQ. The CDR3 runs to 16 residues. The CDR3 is CASSYETGGYPYGYTF. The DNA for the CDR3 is TGCGCCAGCAGCTATGAGACAGGGGGCTACCCCTATGGCTACACCTTC.

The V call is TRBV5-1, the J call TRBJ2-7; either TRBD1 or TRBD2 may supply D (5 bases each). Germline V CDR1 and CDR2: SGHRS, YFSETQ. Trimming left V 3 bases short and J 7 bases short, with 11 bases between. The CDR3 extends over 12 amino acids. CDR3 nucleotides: TGCGCCAGCAGCTGGGGGACGGGGGAGCAGTACTTC. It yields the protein CASSWGTGEQYF.

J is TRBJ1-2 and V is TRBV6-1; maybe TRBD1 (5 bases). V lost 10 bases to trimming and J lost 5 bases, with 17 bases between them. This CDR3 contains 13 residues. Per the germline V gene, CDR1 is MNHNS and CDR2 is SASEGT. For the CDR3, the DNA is TGTGCCACTTCCTTGGACAACCGTTATGGCTACACCTTC. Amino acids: CATSLDNRYGYTF.

This chain's CDR3 is CASSLETELTDTQYF. In DNA, the CDR3 is TGCGCCAGCAGCTTGGAGACAGAGCTCACAGATACGCAGTATTTT. The chain has TRBV5-1 and TRBJ2-3, with TRBD1 as a possible D gene (5 bases). The CDR3 has 15 amino acids. Germline V gene lookup returns CDR1 SGHRS and CDR2 YFSETQ. V lost 0 bases to trimming and J lost 2 bases, with 10 bases between them.

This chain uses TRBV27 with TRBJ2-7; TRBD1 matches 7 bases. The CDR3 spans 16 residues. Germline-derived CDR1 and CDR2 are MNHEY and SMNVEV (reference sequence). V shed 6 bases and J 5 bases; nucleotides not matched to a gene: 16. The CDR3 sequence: CASRDTGATPSHEQYF. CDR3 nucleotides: TGTGCCAGCAGGGATACAGGGGCCACCCCTTCCCACGAGCAGTACTTC.

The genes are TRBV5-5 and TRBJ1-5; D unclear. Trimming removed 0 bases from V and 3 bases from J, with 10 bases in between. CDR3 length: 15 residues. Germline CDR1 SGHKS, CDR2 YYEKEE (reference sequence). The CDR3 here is CASSLVGQNNQPQHF. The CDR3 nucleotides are TGTGCCAGCAGCTTGGTTGGCCAGAACAATCAGCCCCAGCATTTT.

The CDR3 here is CASSGTSGRGVYEQYF. The CDR3 nucleotides are TGTGCCAGCAGCGGGACTAGCGGGAGGGGCGTTTACGAGCAGTACTTC. The rearrangement links TRBV28 to TRBJ2-7; 16 nucleotides align to TRBD2. The CDR3 runs to 16 residues. V shed 6 bases, J shed 4 bases, and the junction held 6 bases outside the gene matches. CDR1 MDHEN and CDR2 SYDVKM come from the germline V gene.

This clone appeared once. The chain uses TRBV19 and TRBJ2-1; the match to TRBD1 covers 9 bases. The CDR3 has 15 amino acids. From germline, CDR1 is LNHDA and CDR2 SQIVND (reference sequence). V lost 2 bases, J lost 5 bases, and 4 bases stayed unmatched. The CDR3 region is CASSIRTGENNEQFF. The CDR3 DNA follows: TGTGCCAGTAGTATAAGGACAGGGGAGAACAATGAGCAGTTCTTC.

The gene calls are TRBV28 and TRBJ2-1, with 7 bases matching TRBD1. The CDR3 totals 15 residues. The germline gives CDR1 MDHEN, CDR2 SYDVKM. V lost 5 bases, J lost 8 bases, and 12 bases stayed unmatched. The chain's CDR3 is CASSQTRRGWYEQFF. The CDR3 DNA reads TGTGCCAGCAGTCAAACCCGCAGGGGGTGGTATGAGCAGTTCTTC.